This is a list of T cell receptor beta chains from one sample in a study of T cell responses to AZD1222 COVID-19 vaccine. The assay was immunoSEQ multiplex PCR, and TCRdb's table has in-frame clones only and misses some. Counted here are some 150,000 clones, more than 70% occurring once; the ten biggest clones make up approximately 2.8%. The input for sequencing was peripheral blood, taken 28 days after the second AZD1222 dose. The receptors come from an adult who received the AZD1222 COVID-19 vaccine. The CDR3 runs from the conserved cysteine through the conserved F or W. Fields, in order: clone size, V gene, J gene, D gene, CDR3 DNA, CDR3 protein. A D gene is named only where the DNA matches it firmly. Clone size is shown for a subset of rows, as once, few, many or a class of expanded clone.

>-|TRBV7-6|TRBJ2-2|-
TGTGCCAGCTGGGGGGAGAAGGGGATCCCGAGCACCGGGGAGCTGTTTTTT
CASWGEKGIPSTGELFF
>-|TRBV30|TRBJ1-4|-
TGTGCCGACCCAGGGAGCACTAATGAAAAACTGTTTTTT
CADPGSTNEKLFF
>-|TRBV2|TRBJ1-3|-
TGTGCCAGCAGTGTGGTCTCCTCTGGAAACACCATATATTTT
CASSVVSSGNTIYF
>-|TRBV7-2|TRBJ1-3|-
TGTGCCAGCAGCTTAGACGGCGGGGTGCTAGTTGGAAACACCATATATTTT
CASSLDGGVLVGNTIYF
>-|TRBV14|TRBJ2-1|-
TGTGCCAGCAGCCAAGGCGGTTACTCCTACAATGAGCAGTTCTTC
CASSQGGYSYNEQFF
>-|TRBV7-9|TRBJ1-5|-
TGTGCCAGCAGCCAAGGGTCGGGGGGGAGCGATAGCAATCAGCCCCAGCATTTT
CASSQGSGGSDSNQPQHF
>-|TRBV6-5|TRBJ1-1|-
TGTGCCAGCAGTTACACGAACACTGAAGCTTTCTTT
CASSYTNTEAFF
>once|TRBV27|TRBJ1-2|-
TGTGCCAGCAGTTTACAGGGCAACGGCTACACCTTC
CASSLQGNGYTF
>-|TRBV18|TRBJ1-6|-
TGTGCCAGCAAACGGGGGGACTCCTATAATTCACCCCTCCACTTT
CASKRGDSYNSPLHF
>-|TRBV19|TRBJ1-5|-
TGTGCCAGTAGTATAAGAGCACATAGCAATCAGCCCCAGCATTTT
CASSIRAHSNQPQHF
>-|TRBV30|TRBJ1-1|-
TGTGCCTGTAGACTGAGGGGGGAAGCTTTCTTT
CACRLRGEAFF
>-|TRBV11-1|TRBJ2-7|-
TGTGCCAGCAGCTTAGCCGAACAGGACTACGAGCAGTACTTC
CASSLAEQDYEQYF
>-|TRBV28|TRBJ1-5|TRBD1
TGTGCCAGCAGTGGGGACAGGGGAGAGGGGCAGCCCCAGCATTTT
CASSGDRGEGQPQHF
>few|TRBV10-1|TRBJ1-1|-
TGCGCCAGCAGTGCAGGACGGACGGAGAACACTGAAGCTTTCTTT
CASSAGRTENTEAFF
>-|TRBV10-2|TRBJ2-3|-
TGCGCCAGCAGGGACACCTACACAGATACGCAGTATTTT
CASRDTYTDTQYF
>-|TRBV7-2|TRBJ1-3|-
TGTGCCAGCAGCTTGGGACTCGCGTCGGGAAACACCATATATTTT
CASSLGLASGNTIYF
>-|TRBV23-1|TRBJ1-5|-
TGCGCCAGCAGTCATTCCCCCCGGATTGTCAATCAGCCCCAGCATTTT
CASSHSPRIVNQPQHF
>-|TRBV27|TRBJ2-1|-
TGTGCCAGCATCCCGGGTGTGGGCCAAGGTGAGCAGTTCTTC
CASIPGVGQGEQFF
>-|TRBV27|TRBJ1-2|-
TGTGCCAGCAGGATGCAGGGAGCTAACTATGGCTACACCTTC
CASRMQGANYGYTF
>-|TRBV27|TRBJ1-4|-
TGTGCCAGCAGGAGGTACAGGATCAATGAAAAACTGTTTTTT
CASRRYRINEKLFF
>once|TRBV7-2|TRBJ1-1|TRBD1
TGTGCCAGCAGCTTCCCGGACAGGGTGTATGCTGAAGCTTTCTTT
CASSFPDRVYAEAFF
>-|TRBV2|TRBJ2-7|-
TGTGCCAGCAAATCCCCAAACTCCTACGAGCAGTACTTC
CASKSPNSYEQYF
>-|TRBV5-4|TRBJ2-3|-
TGTGCCAGCAGCTTAGCAACGGGTATGGCCACAGATACGCAGTATTTT
CASSLATGMATDTQYF
>-|TRBV7-9|TRBJ1-2|-
TGTGCCAGCAGGTTCACCTATGGCTACACCTTC
CASRFTYGYTF
>-|TRBV7-2|TRBJ1-2|-
TGTGCCAGCAGCTCGCGGTACAGGGAAAATAGTAGCTATGGCTACACCTTC
CASSSRYRENSSYGYTF
>-|TRBV29-1|TRBJ1-2|-
TGCAGCACCCTTCCTTACAGGAATGGCTACACCTTC
CSTLPYRNGYTF